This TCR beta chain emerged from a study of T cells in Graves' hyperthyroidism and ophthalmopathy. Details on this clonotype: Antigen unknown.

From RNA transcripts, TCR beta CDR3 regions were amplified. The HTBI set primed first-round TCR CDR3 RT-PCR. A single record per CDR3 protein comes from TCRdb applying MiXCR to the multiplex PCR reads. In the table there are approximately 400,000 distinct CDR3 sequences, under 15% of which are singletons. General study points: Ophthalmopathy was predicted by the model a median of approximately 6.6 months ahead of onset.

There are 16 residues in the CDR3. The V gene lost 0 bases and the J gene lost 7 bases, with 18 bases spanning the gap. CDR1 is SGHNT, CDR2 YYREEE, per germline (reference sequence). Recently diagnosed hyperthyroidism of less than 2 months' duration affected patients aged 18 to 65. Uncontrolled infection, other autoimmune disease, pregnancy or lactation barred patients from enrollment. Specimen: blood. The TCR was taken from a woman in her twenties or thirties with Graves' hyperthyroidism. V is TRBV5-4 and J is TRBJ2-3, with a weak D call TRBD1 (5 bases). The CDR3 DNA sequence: TGTGCCAGCAGCTTGGGACAGCTACAAGGGGTCCATACGCAGTATTTT. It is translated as CASSLGQLQGVHTQYF.